This T cell receptor beta chain stems from a study of cytomegalovirus exposure and HLA in healthy donors. CDR3 length: 15 residues. CDR1 is SGHRS and CDR2 is YFSETQ in the germline V gene. V lost 4 bases and J 8 bases, leaving 19 bases between the germline ends. Vbeta (60) and Jbeta (13) primers were used in the PCR. The method was immunoSEQ multiplex PCR; TCRdb's version includes in-frame clones alone and lacks a portion of them. The data show under 250,000 clones, with approximately 80% seen just once and more than 8.5% held by the top ten. The chain has TRBV5-1 and TRBJ1-3; possible D gene TRBD1, 5 bases. This receptor was identified in a woman aged 50 to 65 in good health and CMV-seropositive. The sequencing sample was made of PBMCs. The CDR3 loop reads CASSVFSDGGDTIYF. CDR3 DNA: TGCGCCAGCAGCGTGTTTTCCGATGGAGGGGACACCATATATTTT. Together with reference TRBV5-1 and TRBJ1-3, the CDR3 gives the full variable domain: KAGVTQTPRYLIKTRGQQVTLSCSPISGHRSVSWYQQTPGQGLQFLFEYFSETQRNKGNFPGRFSGRQFSNSRSEMNVSTLELGDSALYLCASSVFSDGGDTIYFGEGSWLTVV.